These T cell receptor beta chains were read from a single sample in a study of control samples from healthy donors and cancer patients. Method: immunoSEQ multiplex PCR; TCRdb's copy keeps in-frame clones and lacks some. Of under 450,000 clones detected, approximately 90% appear once; the ten largest clones hold around 6.8%. The sample comprised PBMCs. These receptors all come from a man between 40 and 49 years old with head and neck cancer. Both conserved end residues are part of each CDR3. The D gene is left open where the match is weak.

>-|TRBJ2-7|TRBV9
CASSGGTDLRGQYF
>-|TRBJ2-3|TRBV7-9
CATSGLDTQYF
>-|TRBJ2-1|TRBV30
CAWSGGGSSYNEQFF
>-|TRBJ2-7|TRBV9
CASSARTGQPYEQYF
>-|TRBJ1-1|TRBV5-6
CASSRFITMGAFF
>-|TRBJ2-2|TRBV9
CASSVGLGRTNTGELFF
>TRBD1|TRBJ1-4|TRBV5-1
CASSLVGTGVTNEKLFF
>-|TRBJ2-5|TRBV30
CAWSVRQGVGETQYF
>-|TRBJ1-2|TRBV20-1
CSAKGGSGYTF
>TRBD2|TRBJ2-5|TRBV5-1
CASSLDVGGWTQYF
>-|TRBJ2-7|TRBV6-4
CASSALAGQGYQYF
>-|TRBJ2-2|TRBV11-3
CASSRPQGQNTGELFF
>-|TRBJ1-1|TRBV5-1
CASSLQNQGTEAFF
>-|TRBJ1-4|TRBV2
CASNPERNEKLFF
>-|TRBJ1-1|TRBV28
CASSSSYGRRNTEAFF
>-|TRBJ2-7|TRBV7-2
CASSLAWQGIYEQYF
>-|TRBJ1-4|TRBV12-3/TRBV12-4
CASTLTREKLFF
>-|TRBJ1-1|TRBV27
CASSLSRIDRGGTEAFF
>-|TRBJ1-2|TRBV12-5
CASGLGTVGGRYGYTF
>-|TRBJ2-7|TRBV2
CASNTNYEQYF
>-|TRBJ2-7|TRBV10-3
CASAVDYEQYF
>-|TRBJ1-6|TRBV11-2
CASSLNRVGSPLHF
>-|TRBJ2-7|TRBV19
CASSLAGIQYEQYF
>TRBD1|TRBJ1-6|TRBV11-2
CASSLTGVGSPLHF
>TRBD2|TRBJ2-7|TRBV28
CASSGTNPGGEQYF
>-|TRBJ2-3|TRBV29-1
CSAFLSTDTQYF
>-|TRBJ1-2|TRBV9
CASSVEAGPLGYGYTF
>-|TRBJ2-3|TRBV6-2/TRBV6-3
CASSYLQEDPDTQYF
>-|TRBJ2-3|TRBV28
CASSFGTPLTDTQYF
>TRBD2|TRBJ2-2|TRBV9
CASSGLARTGELFF
>TRBD1|TRBJ1-6|TRBV5-1
CASSLEGQGLVSYNSPLHF
>-|TRBJ1-5|TRBV27
CASSGKRGGGSPQHF
>-|TRBJ2-1|TRBV4-1
CASSQDSLRDGGEQFF
>-|TRBJ1-1|TRBV4-3
CASSQRGRSNTEAFF
>TRBD2|TRBJ2-1|TRBV18
CASSPGTSGINEQFF
>-|TRBJ1-5|TRBV28
CASSPELGGRGNQPQHF
>-|TRBJ2-3|TRBV28
CASDSGGGTDTQYF
>-|TRBJ2-3|TRBV12-5
CASGSPRGGLTDTQYF
>TRBD1|TRBJ2-7|TRBV10-2
CASSEGDREDEQYF
>-|TRBJ2-6|TRBV29-1
CSGLVAGANVLTF
>-|TRBJ1-2|TRBV28
CASSAGTNYGYTF